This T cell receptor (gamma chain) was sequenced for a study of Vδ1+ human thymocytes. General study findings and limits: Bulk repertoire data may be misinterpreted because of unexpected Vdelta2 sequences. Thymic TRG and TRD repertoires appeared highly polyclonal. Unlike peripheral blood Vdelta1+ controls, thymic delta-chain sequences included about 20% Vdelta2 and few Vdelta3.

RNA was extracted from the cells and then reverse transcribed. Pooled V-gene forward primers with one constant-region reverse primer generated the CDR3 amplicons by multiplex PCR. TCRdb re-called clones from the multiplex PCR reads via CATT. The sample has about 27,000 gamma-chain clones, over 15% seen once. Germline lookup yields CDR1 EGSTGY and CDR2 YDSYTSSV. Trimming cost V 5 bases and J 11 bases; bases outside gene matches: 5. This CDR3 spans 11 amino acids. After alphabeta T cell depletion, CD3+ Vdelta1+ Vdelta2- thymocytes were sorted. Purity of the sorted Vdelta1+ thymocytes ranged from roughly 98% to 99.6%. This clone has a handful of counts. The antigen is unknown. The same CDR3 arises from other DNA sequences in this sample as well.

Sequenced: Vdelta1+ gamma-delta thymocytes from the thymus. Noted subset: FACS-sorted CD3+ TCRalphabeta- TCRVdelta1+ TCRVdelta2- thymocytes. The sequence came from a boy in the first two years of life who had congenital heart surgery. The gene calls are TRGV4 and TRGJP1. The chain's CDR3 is CATWGSWFKIF. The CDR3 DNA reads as TGTGCCACCTGGGGTAGCTGGTTCAAGATATTT.